The T cell receptor (beta chain) under discussion was sequenced for a study of blood T cells in healthy people across ages. General study results and limits: There were more naive CD4+ cells and higher diversity in long-lived donors than in aged donors.

Of note for this clonotype: The antigen is not known.

For the second PCR, which ran for 7 to 11 cycles, a sample-barcoded 5' primer and a J-beta primer mix were used. Each sample yielded at least 2.5 million CDR3-containing paired-end reads. TCRdb fed the 5' RACE reads into MiXCR, producing one record per CDR3 protein. The sample lists about 680,000 distinct CDR3 sequences, around 49% occurring once. The length of the CDR3 is 13 residues. V shed 7 bases and J shed 8 bases, with 12 bases lying between them. Looked up from germline, CDR1 is MNHEY and CDR2 is SVGAGI. The receptor was isolated from a woman in her sixties or seventies in good health. Sample: blood. The rearrangement uses TRBV6-5 and TRBJ1-6, with no clear D. CDR3 DNA sequence: TGTGCCAGCACCCGGGAGTATGATTCACCCCTCCACTTT. This sequence encodes CASTREYDSPLHF.